This TCR beta chain comes out of a study of type 1 regulatory T cells (dated by TCRdb to the early 2020s). For the study in its entirety: An in vitro protocol by which a Tr1-enriched, alloantigen-specific CD4 T cell product named T-allo10 was generated was characterized in the study. T-allo10 was under clinical evaluation in patients with hematological malignancies receiving allogeneic hematopoietic stem cell transplantation. Paper-wide results and their limitations: Compared with non-Tr1 cells, Tr1 cells had a TCR repertoire that was more restricted, a finding the study read as clonal expansion induced by alloantigen.

In regard to this clonotype: What antigen it recognizes has not been identified. Base qualities are not provided; no much larger clone lies one nucleotide away.

Between the V and J ends, shortened by 6 bases and 0 bases respectively, the junction contains 12 bases. Reading the germline V gene gives CDR1 MDHEN and CDR2 SYDVKM. The CDR3, from cysteine to phenylalanine, totals 15 residues. Only the CDR3 DNA is retained, 45 bases long and in frame from the first base. For sequencing, an Illumina MiSeq was employed. TCRdb's own reprocessing of the public reads used fastp at Q25 and MiXCR and kept productive beta chains. Entries that share a CDR3 protein sequence are merged under the most common genes and DNA. The sample includes tens of thousands of distinct CDR3 sequences, with about 20% observed a single time. The biggest ten clones account for less than 10% of the sample.

Sequencing was carried out using cultured type 1 regulatory T (Tr1) cells, either the whole culture or a sorted fraction (not recorded which). The sample's cell subset or site, from its label and the paper: type 1 regulatory T cells sorted from the T-allo10 product. This sequence originates from a human donor in good health. The V and J genes are TRBV28 and TRBJ1-3; no D gene can be assigned with confidence. The nucleotide sequence is given as TGTGCCAGCAGGTCCGGGCTCCACTCTGGAAACACCATATATTTT. It translates to CASRSGLHSGNTIYF.